This T cell receptor beta chain is from a study of cytomegalovirus exposure and HLA in healthy donors. The V gene lost 1 base and the J gene lost 1 base, with 10 bases spanning the gap. The CDR3 spans 15 residues. From germline, CDR1 is LGHNA and CDR2 YSLEER. Study-level findings and limits: Among TCR beta chains of equal frequency, HLA-associated ones were more clonally expanded in a later analysis.

PCR primers comprised 60 Vbeta and 13 Jbeta primers. Sequencing used immunoSEQ multiplex PCR; TCRdb keeps in-frame clones, though not all of them. The data show tens of thousands of clones, just under 70% seen once. This clone was seen just once. Its target is not known. The chain links TRBV4-3 to TRBJ1-2; TRBD1 is a possible D gene (5 bases). Sequences were obtained from PBMCs. The TCR originated in a man between 50 and 59 years old in good health and CMV-seronegative. This CDR3 is CASSQVGRVNYGYTF. CDR3 nucleotide sequence: TGCGCCAGCAGCCAAGTCGGCAGGGTTAACTATGGCTACACCTTC.